Listed below are T cell receptor beta chains from one sample, sequenced in a study of tumor-infiltrating lymphocytes in primary liver carcinoma. One entry per CDR3 protein, called by TCRdb with MiXCR from the multiplex PCR reads. This sample has approximately 190,000 distinct CDR3 sequences, with over 80% found just once. The specimen sequenced was tumor tissue from primary liver carcinoma. These receptors were taken from a man in his forties or fifties with primary liver carcinoma and hepatitis B virus infection. Each CDR3 is given with its conserved first and last residue.

cdr3_aa j_call v_call
CASSMGGYRGISLSGSNVLTF TRBJ2-6 TRBV11-2
CPSSQDGSGRGANVLTF TRBJ2-6 TRBV4-3
CASCDQTGDHATQYF TRBJ2-5 TRBV6-1
CASSPGTGLVEQFF TRBJ2-1 TRBV7-6
CASGQDRTGPAGGALKQFF TRBJ2-1 TRBV4-2
CASSRACLATNEKLFF TRBJ1-4 TRBV6-1
CASSLRSRASYSEQFF TRBJ2-1 TRBV11-1
CVSSETFYTQYF TRBJ2-3 TRBV10-2
CASSLMISYGNTF TRBJ1-2 TRBV28
CAIVRGGGTDTQYF TRBJ2-3 TRBV5-1
CASSPSLGYEQYF TRBJ2-7 TRBV28
CAWSADRRTESIF TRBJ1-1 TRBV30
CASVPSYNEQFF TRBJ2-1 TRBV6-1
CASSRTGANYGYTF TRBJ1-2 TRBV7-9
CILLGQGTYNEQFF TRBJ2-1 TRBV29-1
CATSVVGVTWSNQPQHF TRBJ1-5 TRBV11-2
CSSNPKGSTYEQYF TRBJ2-7 TRBV4-3
CASNRGQGGEKLFF TRBJ1-4 TRBV4-3
CASGLREGRTSGLSSYEQHF TRBJ2-7 TRBV11-2
CASMEGPGNQPQHF TRBJ1-5 TRBV6-1
CSAMTSGTATPYEQYF TRBJ2-7 TRBV29-1
CASSSLSFYEQYF TRBJ2-7 TRBV6-5
CATSDSRGGGGELFF TRBJ2-2 TRBV24-1
CASRSTVHNSPLLF TRBJ1-6 TRBV12-3/TRBV12-4
CASRTLTEGGYAF TRBJ1-2 TRBV6-1
CASRTLSGSGTDTQYF TRBJ2-3 TRBV5-5
CANSQDLYIQYF TRBJ2-4 TRBV4-2
CASSFLGQGMNEQFF TRBJ2-1 TRBV7-2
CASSLTSGGTDTQYF TRBJ2-3 TRBV7-3
CASSPFRTGAEKLFF TRBJ1-4 TRBV18
CSVRTNGSWAEALYF TRBJ2-5 TRBV29-1
CASSVLAGGTDTQYF TRBJ2-3 TRBV5-6
CSVEGSDRAEIQHF TRBJ2-5 TRBV29-1
CASSWDSPNYGYTF TRBJ1-2 TRBV5-1
CASNLRGTHSYEQYF TRBJ2-7 TRBV28
CASRTTCGSYGQYF TRBJ2-7 TRBV6-1
CGGQGLAGVGEQFF TRBJ2-1 TRBV29-1
CGSSEDRVINEQFF TRBJ2-1 TRBV6-5
CASSYSIGGGTEAFF TRBJ1-1 TRBV6-5
CASSLWTGAPNTEAFF TRBJ1-1 TRBV4-1
CASSYSTGESSTLYF TRBJ1-6 TRBV6-6
CARSQTWRGSYEQYF TRBJ2-7 TRBV4-2
CAWSVIHTGGYYGELYF TRBJ2-7 TRBV30
CASSLGTPGKPPYEQYF TRBJ2-7 TRBV7-9
CASCYSGSGNQPHHF TRBJ1-5 TRBV6-5
CASSLAGTVDYYEQYF TRBJ2-7 TRBV5-1
CASSPSTGSHLLQTF TRBJ1-2 TRBV6-1
CASIQEGNYDYTF TRBJ1-2 TRBV4-3
CAGSQEGARYDYTF TRBJ1-2 TRBV4-1